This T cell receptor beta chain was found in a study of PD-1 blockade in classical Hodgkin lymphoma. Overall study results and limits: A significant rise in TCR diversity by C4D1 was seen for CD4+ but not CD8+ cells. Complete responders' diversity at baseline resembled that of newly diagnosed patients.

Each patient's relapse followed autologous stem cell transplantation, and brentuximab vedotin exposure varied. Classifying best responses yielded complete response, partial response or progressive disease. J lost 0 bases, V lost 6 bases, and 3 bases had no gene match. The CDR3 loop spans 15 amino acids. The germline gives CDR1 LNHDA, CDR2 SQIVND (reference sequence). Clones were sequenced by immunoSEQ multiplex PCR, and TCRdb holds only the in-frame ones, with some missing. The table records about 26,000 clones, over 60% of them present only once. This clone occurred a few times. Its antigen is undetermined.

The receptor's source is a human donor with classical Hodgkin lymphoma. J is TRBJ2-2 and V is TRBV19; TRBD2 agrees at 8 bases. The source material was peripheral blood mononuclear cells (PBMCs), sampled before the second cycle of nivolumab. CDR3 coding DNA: TGTGCCAGTAGGGAGCGGGGGACGAACACCGGGGAGCTGTTTTTT. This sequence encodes CASRERGTNTGELFF.